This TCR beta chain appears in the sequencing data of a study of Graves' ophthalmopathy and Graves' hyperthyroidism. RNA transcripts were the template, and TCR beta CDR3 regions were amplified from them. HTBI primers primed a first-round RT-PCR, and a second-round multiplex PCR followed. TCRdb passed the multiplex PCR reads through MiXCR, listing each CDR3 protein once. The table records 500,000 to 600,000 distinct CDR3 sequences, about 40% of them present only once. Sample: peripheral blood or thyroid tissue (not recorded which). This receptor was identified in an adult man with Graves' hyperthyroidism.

CDR3 in DNA: TGTGCCAGTAGTATCTCGGTTGTGGCAGATACGCAGTATTTT. This translates into CASSISVVADTQYF. The V call is TRBV19, the J call TRBJ2-3; D call uncertain. The CDR3 has 14 residues. Between the trimmed V and J ends, which lost 3 bases and 4 bases, there was a span of 11 bases. Germline values: CDR1 LNHDA, CDR2 SQIVND (reference sequence).